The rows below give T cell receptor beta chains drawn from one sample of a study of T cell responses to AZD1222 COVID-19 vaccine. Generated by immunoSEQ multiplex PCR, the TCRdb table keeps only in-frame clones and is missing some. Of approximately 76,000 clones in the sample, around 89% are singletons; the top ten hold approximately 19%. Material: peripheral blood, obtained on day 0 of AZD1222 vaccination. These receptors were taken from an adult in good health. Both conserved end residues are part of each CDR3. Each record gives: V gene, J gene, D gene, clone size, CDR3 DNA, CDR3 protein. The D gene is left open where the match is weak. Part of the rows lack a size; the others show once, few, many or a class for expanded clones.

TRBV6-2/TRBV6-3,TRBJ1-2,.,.,TGTGCCAGCAGCGCCCCGACGGTGGCAGGGCCCGATGGCTACACCTTC,CASSAPTVAGPDGYTF
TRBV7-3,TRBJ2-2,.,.,TGTGCCAGCAGCTCAATTGGGGGTAGAGGGACCGGGGAGCTGTTTTTT,CASSSIGGRGTGELFF
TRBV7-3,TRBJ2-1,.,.,TGTGCCAGCAGCTTAAATACGCAGCCCAGCGAGCAGTTCTTC,CASSLNTQPSEQFF
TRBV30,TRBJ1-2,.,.,TGTGCCTGGAGTGTCGAGGGGGTGATCTATGGCTACACCTTC,CAWSVEGVIYGYTF
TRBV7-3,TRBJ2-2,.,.,TGTGCCAGCAGCTTAGCAGGGGCCAGCACCGGGGAGCTGTTTTTT,CASSLAGASTGELFF
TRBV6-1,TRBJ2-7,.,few,TGTGCCAGCAGTGAAAGCTCCTACGAGCAGTACTTC,CASSESSYEQYF
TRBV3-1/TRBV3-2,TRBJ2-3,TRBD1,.,TGTGCCAGCAGCCACGGGACAGGGGTTACAGATACGCAGTATTTT,CASSHGTGVTDTQYF
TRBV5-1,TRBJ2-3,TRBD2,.,TGCGCCAGCAGCTTGGGGCTAGCGGTCACAGATACGCAGTATTTT,CASSLGLAVTDTQYF
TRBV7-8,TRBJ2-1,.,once,TGTGCCAGCAGTCCTGGACATTCTGGGGAGTGGATGGGTTACAATGAGCAGTTCTTC,CASSPGHSGEWMGYNEQFF
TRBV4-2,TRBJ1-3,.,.,TGTGCCAGCAGCCAAGTGGGGACAAAGCCTGGAAACACCATATATTTT,CASSQVGTKPGNTIYF
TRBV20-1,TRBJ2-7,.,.,TGCAGTGCTAGTTATGTCGCGGGCTACGAGCAGTACTTC,CSASYVAGYEQYF
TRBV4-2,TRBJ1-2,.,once,TGTGCCAGCAGCCAAGATGAAGGGTACTATGGCTACACCTTC,CASSQDEGYYGYTF
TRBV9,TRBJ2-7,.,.,TGTGCCAGCAGCGTCGAGCCAGCAGCTTACGAGCAGTACTTC,CASSVEPAAYEQYF
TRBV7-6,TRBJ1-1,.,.,TGTGCCAGCAGCTTAGTAGGCAGGGTTTTGGACACTGAAGCTTTCTTT,CASSLVGRVLDTEAFF
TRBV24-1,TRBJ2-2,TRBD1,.,TGTGCCACCAGGGGACAGACCGGGGAGCTGTTTTTT,CATRGQTGELFF
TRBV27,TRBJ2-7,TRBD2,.,TGTGCCAGCAGTTTTGGTGTAGCGGGAGTAAGCGAGCAGTACTTC,CASSFGVAGVSEQYF
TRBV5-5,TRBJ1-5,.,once,TGTGCCAGCAGCTTGGACGGAGTAAGGAATCAGCCCCAGCATTTT,CASSLDGVRNQPQHF